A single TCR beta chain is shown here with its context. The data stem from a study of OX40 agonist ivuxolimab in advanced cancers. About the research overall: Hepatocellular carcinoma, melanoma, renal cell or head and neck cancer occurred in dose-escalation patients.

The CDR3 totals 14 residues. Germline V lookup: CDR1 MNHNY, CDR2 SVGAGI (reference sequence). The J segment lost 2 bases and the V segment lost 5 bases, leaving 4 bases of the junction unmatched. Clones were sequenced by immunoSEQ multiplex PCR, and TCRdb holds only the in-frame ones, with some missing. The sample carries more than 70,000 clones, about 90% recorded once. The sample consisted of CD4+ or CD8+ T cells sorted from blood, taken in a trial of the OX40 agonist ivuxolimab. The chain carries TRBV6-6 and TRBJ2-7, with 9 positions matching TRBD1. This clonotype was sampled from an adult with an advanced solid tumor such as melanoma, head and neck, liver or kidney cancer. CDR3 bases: TGTGCCAGCAGTGGGACAGGGTCCCCCTACGAGCAGTACTTC. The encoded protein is CASSGTGSPYEQYF.